The next 9 T cell receptor beta chains were all read from a single sample in a study of blood T cell repertoires in COVID-19. Sequencing was performed with immunoSEQ multiplex PCR; in TCRdb, only in-frame clones are kept and a portion is missing. The sample consists of about 170,000 clones, roughly 86% of them appearing once. Sequenced: peripheral blood. The receptors come from a woman of 80 years or more with COVID-19, enrolled during active disease.

V is TRBV6-2 or TRBV6-3 and J is TRBJ2-3; unclear D gene. The CDR3 covers 16 residues. With 5 bases removed from V and 0 bases from J, the gap between germline ends came to 15 bases. Germline values: CDR1 MNHEY, CDR2 SVGEGT. CDR3 sequence: CASSNRPITSTDTQYF. The CDR3 DNA is TGTGCCAGCAGTAACAGACCGATTACTAGCACAGATACGCAGTATTTT.

This clone came up once. This chain joins TRBV4-1 and TRBJ2-2; D call uncertain. Trimming removed 4 bases at V and 6 bases at J, with 15 bases between. Germline-derived CDR1 and CDR2 are MGHRA and YSYEKL. The CDR3 consists of 15 residues. CDR3 in DNA: TGCGCCAGCAGCCCACGACATCCACAGTCCGGGGAGCTGTTTTTT. Amino acids: CASSPRHPQSGELFF.

CDR3 DNA: TGTGCCAGCAGTTTGAGCTCCTACGAGCAGTACTTC. As protein: CASSLSSYEQYF. The V call is TRBV6-6, the J call TRBJ2-7; the D is unclear. CDR1 is MNHNY and CDR2 is SVGAGI in the germline V gene (reference sequence). V shed 4 bases and J shed 0 bases, with 4 bases lying between them. This CDR3 region has 12 residues.

This rearrangement joins TRBV11-2 to TRBJ2-7, with 9 bases that match TRBD2. Germline CDR1 is SGHAT and CDR2 is FQNNGV. The CDR3 covers 18 residues. V lost 6 bases and J lost 1; bases outside the gene matches: 16. The CDR3 is CASSRIFGGRGESYEQYF. The CDR3 nucleotides read TGTGCCAGCAGTCGGATATTCGGCGGGAGGGGGGAGTCCTACGAGCAGTACTTC.

The chain uses TRBV7-2 and TRBJ1-5; no definite D call. The CDR3 totals 14 residues. The germline V gene has CDR1 SGHTA and CDR2 FQGNSA. V shed 0 bases and J shed 2 bases, with 5 bases lying between them. The CDR3 bases are TGTGCCAGCAGCTTAGCACAGCGCAATCAGCCCCAGCATTTT. Protein sequence: CASSLAQRNQPQHF.

This chain's CDR3 is CASSSRDRGNYGYTF. CDR3 sequence (DNA): TGTGCCAGCAGTTCTCGGGACAGGGGTAACTATGGCTACACCTTC. The chain employs TRBV27 and TRBJ1-2, with 10 bases that match TRBD1. CDR3 length: 15 amino acids. J was trimmed by 1 base and V by 4 bases; bases with no gene match: 3. Germline assignment: CDR1 MNHEY and CDR2 SMNVEV (reference sequence).

This rearrangement joins TRBV7-9 to TRBJ1-4, with D possibly being TRBD1 (6 bases). The CDR3 has 15 amino acids. Germline values: CDR1 SEHNR, CDR2 FQNEAQ (reference sequence). V lost 0 bases and J 5 bases, leaving 10 bases between the germline ends. CDR3 loop: CASSLAGGRNEKLFF. For the CDR3, the DNA is TGTGCCAGCAGCTTAGCGGGGGGGCGGAATGAAAAACTGTTTTTT.

V usage is TRBV9 and J usage is TRBJ2-3, with TRBD2 identical over 10 bases. The V segment lost 3 bases and the J segment 5 bases; nucleotides outside the gene matches: 6. The CDR3 totals 15 residues. Germline CDR1 is SGDLS and CDR2 is YYNGEE. The CDR3 here is CASSALAGEGDTQYF. The CDR3 DNA reads as TGTGCCAGCAGCGCCCTAGCGGGAGAGGGAGATACGCAGTATTTT.

This clone was observed once. The chain uses TRBV7-8 and TRBJ2-7; D is perhaps TRBD2 (5 bases). The V gene's germline CDR1 is SGHVS and CDR2 FQNEAQ. The CDR3 loop spans 11 amino acids. V gave up 5 bases and J gave up 7 bases, with 9 bases separating them. CDR3 sequence: CASSRPGEQYF. The CDR3 region has the DNA TGTGCCAGCAGCCGACCGGGGGAGCAGTACTTC.